This T cell receptor beta chain was identified in a study of technical replicates of blood from a handful of donors. Profiling relied on immunoSEQ multiplex PCR, and the TCRdb table lists in-frame clones only, not all of them. The top ten hold 3% of the sample, which has about 58,000 clones, about 95% seen once. J gave up 4 bases and V 6 bases, and 7 bases lay outside the gene matches. Germline V CDR1 and CDR2: SNHLY, FYNNEI. The length of the CDR3 is 14 residues. This chain joins TRBV2 and TRBJ1-2; 8 bases line up with TRBD1. This clonotype was sampled from a human donor in good health. Some clones in this sample may be carry-over from other donors' samples. Sample: PBMCs. CDR3 in amino acids: CASRPGGAGYGYTF. The CDR3 DNA reads as TGTGCCAGCAGGCCAGGGGGCGCCGGCTATGGCTACACCTTC.